This T cell receptor (beta chain) is drawn from a study of T cells in Graves' hyperthyroidism and ophthalmopathy. Germline lookup yields CDR1 MNHNS and CDR2 SASEGT. The CDR3 length is 16 residues. The V end lost 3 bases, the J end lost 0 bases, and 15 bases lay between the germline ends. Using RNA transcripts as the source, TCR beta CDR3 regions were amplified. First-round RT-PCR with HTBI primers amplified the TCR CDR3 region. One entry per CDR3 protein results from TCRdb running MiXCR on the multiplex PCR reads. This table has approximately 300,000 distinct CDR3 sequences, about a sixth appearing once.

The clonotype originates from a woman in her sixties or seventies with Graves' ophthalmopathy. The sample was blood. J is TRBJ2-7 and V is TRBV6-1; D perhaps matches TRBD1 (6 bases). CDR3 in amino acids: CASSDRTDPYSYEQYF. The CDR3 bases are TGTGCCAGCAGTGATAGGACAGACCCCTACTCCTACGAGCAGTACTTC.